Listed below are T cell receptor beta chains from one sample, sequenced in a study of identical twins. TCRdb independently ran MiXCR on the 5' RACE reads; one entry per CDR3 protein. The data contain roughly 250,000 distinct CDR3 sequences, 7.5% of them singletons. These data also featured in a second study, about yellow fever vaccine responses in identical twins.

The sequenced sample consisted of CD8+ T cells sorted from blood. All receptors derive from a woman aged 18-35 years in good health. Both conserved end residues are trimmed from each CDR3. Fields, in order: clone size, V gene, J gene, CDR3 protein. Rows may omit the clone size; those that give it use once, few, many or a size class.

NA	TRBV7-1	TRBJ2-1	ASSSSGRGSPAQRGPGDEQF
many	TRBV12-3/TRBV12-4	TRBJ2-5	ASSLGTSGDFTY
many	TRBV4-1	TRBJ1-5	ASSQDLVGQVNQPQH
many	TRBV19	TRBJ1-1	ASSKGPEPEAF
NA	TRBV20-1	TRBJ1-1	SARVFNTEAF
few	TRBV7-9	TRBJ2-7	ASSLAGTNYEQY
NA	TRBV3-1	TRBJ2-2	ASSQVEFGTANTGELF
few	TRBV7-6	TRBJ2-7	ASSSGPGYEQY
many	TRBV7-6	TRBJ2-3	ASSLARTDTQY
few	TRBV28	TRBJ1-2	ASNPLPGQGFYGYT
many	TRBV12-3/TRBV12-4	TRBJ1-2	ASSFTRQGANYGYT
many	TRBV24-1	TRBJ2-1	ATSDLQGTDNEQF
many	TRBV4-1	TRBJ2-5	ASSQDRGETQY
many	TRBV10-3	TRBJ2-3	AIGAGAASTDTQY
many	TRBV7-2	TRBJ1-1	ASSPSEVAEAF
few	TRBV12-3/TRBV12-4	TRBJ2-1	ASSFRDSYNEQF
NA	TRBV9	TRBJ2-7	ASSGGSPAYEQY
few	TRBV7-9	TRBJ2-3	ASSPVGREGTDTQY
NA	TRBV4-1	TRBJ2-7	ASSQGTPGTQTYEQY
many	TRBV15	TRBJ2-1	ATSTGPSSYNEQF
many	TRBV12-3/TRBV12-4	TRBJ1-2	ASSPGDGGGHYGYT
NA	TRBV10-3	TRBJ2-7	PISEEDRAYEQY
few	TRBV20-1	TRBJ2-3	SARATSHTQY
many	TRBV5-1	TRBJ2-4	ASSLAYGGGNIQY
NA	TRBV15	TRBJ2-1	ATSRDEPSESYNEQF
NA	TRBV9	TRBJ2-1	ASSVAEGNEQF
NA	TRBV2	TRBJ2-1	ASSDGPGTAAYNEQF
many	TRBV5-1	TRBJ2-5	ASSLPIAADSPDVETQY
few	TRBV15	TRBJ1-5	ATSRVGPSNQPQH
many	TRBV5-1	TRBJ1-6	ASSSGTGGYNSPLH
NA	TRBV24-1	TRBJ2-1	ATSDSRVSNEQF
many	TRBV24-1	TRBJ1-1	ATSDLTDTEAF
many	TRBV12-3/TRBV12-4	TRBJ1-3	ATETGNTIY
few	TRBV10-3	TRBJ2-2	AISESETSPNTGELF
NA	TRBV5-6	TRBJ2-7	ASSDDRDSSYEQY
NA	TRBV10-3	TRBJ1-2	AISETGQAGEGEGYT
few	TRBV27	TRBJ2-7	ASSLWASGRGYEQY
NA	TRBV28	TRBJ2-2	ASSLSLDLNTGELF
NA	TRBV7-8	TRBJ2-3	ASSLFSGSGGTQY
few	TRBV10-1	TRBJ2-2	ASSPGTFGELF
many	TRBV5-5	TRBJ2-3	ASSDRQGDGTDTQY
many	TRBV12-3/TRBV12-4	TRBJ2-1	ASSGQGAYNEQF
NA	TRBV6-5	TRBJ2-3	ASSYPNVDRATDTQY
many	TRBV25-1	TRBJ2-2	ASRDGEELF
many	TRBV15	TRBJ2-5	ATSSFGGLAGDEETQY
few	TRBV10-1	TRBJ2-2	ASSGIAEPNTGELF
few	TRBV3-1	TRBJ1-1	ASSPGQGVEAF
NA	TRBV9	TRBJ2-1	ATSDGLAGNNEQF
few	TRBV6-1	TRBJ2-1	ASRQDSYNEQF
few	TRBV6-1	TRBJ1-1	ASSFQTGMNTEAF
NA	TRBV28	TRBJ2-5	ASSLISGREGETQY
NA	TRBV7-8	TRBJ2-5	ASSFLEGAGTQETQY